Below are 11 T cell receptor beta chains sequenced from a single sample in a study of T cell responses to AZD1222 COVID-19 vaccine. Data came from immunoSEQ multiplex PCR; TCRdb stores just in-frame clones and leaves some out. The sample records about 140,000 clones, around 90% being singletons. The material was peripheral blood, obtained on day 0 of AZD1222 vaccination. The receptors here all came from an adult in good health.

The CDR3, as DNA: TGTGCCAGCAGCCGAACGACCGGGACCGCGGGCGGCTACACCTTC. It codes for CASSRTTGTAGGYTF. The rearrangement links TRBV14 to TRBJ1-2, with D possibly matching TRBD1 (5 bases). The CDR3 is made up of 15 amino acids. V was cut by 4 bases and J by 8 bases, with 20 bases left in between. Germline V gives CDR1 SGHDN, CDR2 FVKESK.

The J gene is TRBJ2-2, the V gene TRBV5-4, with D perhaps TRBD1 (6 bases). The ends were cut back, 0 bases at V and 6 bases at J, with 9 bases in the middle. The CDR3 is 14 residues long. Germline V gives CDR1 SGHNT, CDR2 YYREEE (reference sequence). This CDR3 reads CASSLVQGPGELFF. The CDR3 region has the DNA TGTGCCAGCAGCTTGGTTCAGGGGCCCGGGGAGCTGTTTTTT.

This clone was seen just once. DNA of the CDR3: TGTGCCAGCAGCCAGGACTACCAAGAGACCCAGTACTTC. Translation: CASSQDYQETQYF. The genes are TRBV3-1 (or the pseudogene TRBV3-2) and TRBJ2-5, with D tentatively TRBD2 (5 bases). V gave up 3 bases and J gave up 0 bases, with 5 bases separating them. CDR1 is LGHDT and CDR2 is YNNKEL in the germline V gene (reference sequence). The CDR3 loop spans 13 amino acids.

The V gene is TRBV7-2, the J gene TRBJ1-5, with unresolved D. The V end lost 5 bases, the J end lost 5 bases, and 13 bases lay between the germline ends. The germline CDR1 and CDR2 sequences are SGHTA and FQGNSA. The CDR3 sequence is 14 residues long. Here the CDR3 reads CASSPQRTDQPQHF. The CDR3 nucleotides read TGTGCCAGCAGCCCCCAACGTACCGATCAGCCCCAGCATTTT.

This clone has a handful of counts. The V gene is TRBV2, the J gene TRBJ1-2; tentative D call: TRBD1 (5 bases). The germline CDR1 and CDR2 sequences are SNHLY and FYNNEI. Trimming took 2 bases from V and 8 from J, leaving 9 bases between them. The CDR3 has 12 amino acids. The CDR3: CASSELGGGYTF. CDR3 nucleotides: TGTGCCAGCAGTGAATTGGGGGGAGGCTACACCTTC.

The chain links TRBV4-1 to TRBJ2-3; unclear D gene. The CDR3 loop spans 13 amino acids. Trimming took off 0 bases at V and 5 bases at J, with 6 bases between the two ends. Germline V gene data show CDR1 as MGHRA and CDR2 as YSYEKL. CDR3 sequence (DNA): TGCGCCAGCAGCCAAGATAGGGTAGATACGCAGTATTTT. Its translation: CASSQDRVDTQYF.

This rearrangement joins TRBV6-5 to TRBJ2-7, with 9 bases aligning to TRBD1. CDR1 and CDR2 from the germline V gene are MNHEY and SVGAGI. The CDR3 runs to 14 residues. The V segment lost 5 bases and the J segment 2 bases; nucleotides outside the gene matches: 4. CDR3 nucleotides: TGTGCCAGCAGTAGTAGACAGGGGGCCTACGAGCAGTACTTC. Translating it yields CASSSRQGAYEQYF.

This clone turned up a few times. V is TRBV20-1 and J is TRBJ1-2, with D tentatively TRBD1 (5 bases). Trimming left V 3 bases short and J 9 bases short, with 11 bases between. Germline values: CDR1 DFQATT, CDR2 SNEGSKA (reference sequence). This CDR3 contains 11 residues. The CDR3 protein is CSASYGTSYTF. DNA of the CDR3: TGCAGTGCTAGTTACGGGACTAGCTACACCTTC.

The chain joins TRBV7-6 to TRBJ2-1; the match to TRBD2 covers 12 bases. CDR3 length equals 14 residues. Trimming removed 1 base from V and 14 bases from J; junction bases left unmatched: 6. Germline V gene sequence: CDR1 SGHVS, CDR2 FNYEAQ. The CDR3 nucleotides read TGTGCCAGCAGCTTAGTACTAGCGGGGGGTCTGAAGTTCTTC. Translated: CASSLVLAGGLKFF.

This chain connects TRBV18 to TRBJ1-5; D unclear. This CDR3 contains 14 residues. V lost 3 bases, J lost 0 bases, and 6 bases lay in between. Per the germline V gene, CDR1 is KGHSH and CDR2 is LQKENI. The CDR3 coding sequence is TGTGCCAGCTCACCCGTGGTTAGCAATCAGCCCCAGCATTTT. Its translation: CASSPVVSNQPQHF.

J is TRBJ2-7 and V is TRBV4-1, with D uncertain. Germline-derived CDR1 and CDR2 are MGHRA and YSYEKL. Between the trimmed V and J ends, which lost 0 bases and 1 base, there was a span of 10 bases. The CDR3 extends over 15 amino acids. The CDR3 loop is CASSQEGQASYEQYF. CDR3 sequence (DNA): TGCGCCAGCAGCCAAGAAGGGCAGGCGTCCTACGAGCAGTACTTC.